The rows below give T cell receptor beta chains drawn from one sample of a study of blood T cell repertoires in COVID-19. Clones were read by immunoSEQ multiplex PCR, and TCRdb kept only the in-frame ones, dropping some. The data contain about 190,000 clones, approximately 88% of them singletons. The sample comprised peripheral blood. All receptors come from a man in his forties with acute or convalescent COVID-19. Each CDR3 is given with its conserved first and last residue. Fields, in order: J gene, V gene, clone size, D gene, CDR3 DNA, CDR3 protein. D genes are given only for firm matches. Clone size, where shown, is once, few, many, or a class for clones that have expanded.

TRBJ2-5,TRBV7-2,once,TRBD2,TGTGCCAGCAGCTTAGTCGCTCTAGCGGGGGGACAAGAGACCCAGTACTTC,CASSLVALAGGQETQYF
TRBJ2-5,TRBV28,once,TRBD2,TGTGCCAGCTCCATGGGAGGGGAAGAGACCCAGTACTTC,CASSMGGEETQYF
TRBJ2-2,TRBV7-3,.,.,TGTGCCAGCAGCTTGGGTCCGGGACAAACTCTACCCGGGGAGCTGTTTTTT,CASSLGPGQTLPGELFF
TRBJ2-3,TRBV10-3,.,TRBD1,TGTGCCACCGGGACAGGGGATATTTCCGATACGCAGTATTTT,CATGTGDISDTQYF
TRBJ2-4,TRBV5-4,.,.,TGTGCCAGCAGCTACCAGGGGGCCAAAAACATTCAGTACTTC,CASSYQGAKNIQYF
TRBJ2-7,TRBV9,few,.,TGTGCCAGCAGCGCCCAACAGGGAGGGTCAGGCGACGAGCAGTACTTC,CASSAQQGGSGDEQYF
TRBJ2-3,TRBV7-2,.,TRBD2,TGTGCCAGCAGCTGGGGACTAGCGGGACCTCCGAGCACAGATACGCAGTATTTT,CASSWGLAGPPSTDTQYF
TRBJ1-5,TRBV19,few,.,TGTGCCAGTAGGTCTCAGGGGAGCAATCAGCCCCAGCATTTT,CASRSQGSNQPQHF
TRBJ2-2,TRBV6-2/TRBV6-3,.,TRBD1,TGTGCCAGCAGTCCCCGACAGGGGAACACCGGGGAGCTGTTTTTT,CASSPRQGNTGELFF
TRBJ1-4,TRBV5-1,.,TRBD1,TGCGCCAGCGGGATGACAGGGGGCGGAAAACTGTTTTTT,CASGMTGGGKLFF
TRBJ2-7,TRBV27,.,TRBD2,TGTGCCAGCAGTTTGGCTCCGGGACGGGGGGATGAGCAGTACTTC,CASSLAPGRGDEQYF
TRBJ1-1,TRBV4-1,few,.,TGCGCCAGCAGCCAAGATACCGGACAGAGAAACACTGAAGCTTTCTTT,CASSQDTGQRNTEAFF
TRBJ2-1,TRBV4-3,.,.,TGCGCCAGCAGCCAAGATAAAGGGGACAATGAGCAGTTCTTC,CASSQDKGDNEQFF
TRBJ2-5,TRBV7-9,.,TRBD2,TGTGCCAGCAGCTTAGTTCTATTGGCGGGGGGCCTAGAAGAGACCCAGTACTTC,CASSLVLLAGGLEETQYF
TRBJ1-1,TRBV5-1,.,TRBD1,TGCGCCAGCAGCCTGCAGGGGGCGCCGGGGAGGACTGAAGCTTTCTTT,CASSLQGAPGRTEAFF
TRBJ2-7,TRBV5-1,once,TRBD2,TGCGCCAGCAGCCTCGGGACTAGCGGGGTTTTAAAGTACTTC,CASSLGTSGVLKYF
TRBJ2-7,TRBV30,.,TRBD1,TGTGCCTGGAGTGGACAGGGTGGCGAGCAGTACTTC,CAWSGQGGEQYF
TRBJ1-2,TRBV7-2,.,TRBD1,TGTGCCAGCAGCAACGACAGGGGATATGGCTACACCTTC,CASSNDRGYGYTF
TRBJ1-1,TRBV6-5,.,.,TGTGCCAGCAGTTACTCCCTGGGGCGGAACACTGAAGCTTTCTTT,CASSYSLGRNTEAFF
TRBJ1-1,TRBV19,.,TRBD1,TGTGCCAGTAGTACCACAAGGGACAGCCCTGAAGCTTTCTTT,CASSTTRDSPEAFF
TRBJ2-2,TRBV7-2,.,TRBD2,TGTGCCAGCAGCTCATTTCGGACTAGCGGGGGGGCCCCCGGGGAGCTGTTTTTT,CASSSFRTSGGAPGELFF
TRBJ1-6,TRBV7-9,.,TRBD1,TGTGCCAGCAGCAGGACGACAGGGGAGCATTCACCCCTCCACTTT,CASSRTTGEHSPLHF
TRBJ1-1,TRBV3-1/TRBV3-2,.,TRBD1,TGTGCCAGCAGCCAAGAAGTCGGGACAGTGAACACTGAAGCTTTCTTT,CASSQEVGTVNTEAFF
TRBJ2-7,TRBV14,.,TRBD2,TGTGCCAGCAGCCGACACGGGGGGGCCGACTACGAGCAGTACTTC,CASSRHGGADYEQYF
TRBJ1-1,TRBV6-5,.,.,TGTGCCAGCAGTTACGACGGGTACACTGAAGCTTTCTTT,CASSYDGYTEAFF
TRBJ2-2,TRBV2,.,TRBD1,TGTGCCAGCAACGGACAGGGGGCGAACACCGGGGAGCTGTTTTTT,CASNGQGANTGELFF
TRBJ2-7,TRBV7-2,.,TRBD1,TGTGCCAGCAGCTTAGGGACAGGGGGACGCGAGCAGTACTTC,CASSLGTGGREQYF
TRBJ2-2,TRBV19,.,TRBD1,TGTGCCAGTAGTAGGCCGCGGACAGGTAACACCGGGGAGCTGTTTTTT,CASSRPRTGNTGELFF
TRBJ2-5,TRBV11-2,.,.,TGTGCCAGCAGCTTATTACTCGGGGGGCGCCGAGAGACCCAGTACTTC,CASSLLLGGRRETQYF
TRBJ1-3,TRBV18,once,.,TGTGCCAGCTCAGCGGACAGCAGGGTGATATATGGAAACACCATATATTTT,CASSADSRVIYGNTIYF
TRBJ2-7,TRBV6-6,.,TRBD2,TGTGCCAGCAGTTCTAGCGGGGGTGGCTCCTACGAGCAGTACTTC,CASSSSGGGSYEQYF
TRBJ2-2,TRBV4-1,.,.,TGCGCCAGCAGACCGTCAGTGATTAACACCGGGGAGCTGTTTTTT,CASRPSVINTGELFF
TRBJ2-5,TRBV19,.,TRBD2,TGTGCCAGTAGTCCGGGACTAGCGGGGGCTGAGACCCAGTACTTC,CASSPGLAGAETQYF
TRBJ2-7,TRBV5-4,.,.,TGTGCCAGCAGCCCGGGAAGCTCCTACGAGCAGTACTTC,CASSPGSSYEQYF
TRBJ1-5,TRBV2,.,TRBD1,TGTGCCAGCAATCCGGGACAGGGGAATCAGCCCCAGCATTTT,CASNPGQGNQPQHF
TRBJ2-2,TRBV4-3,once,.,TGCGCCAGCAGCCTGGAGGTAGCGGCGAACACCGGGGAGCTGTTTTTT,CASSLEVAANTGELFF
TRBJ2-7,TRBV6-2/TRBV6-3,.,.,TGTGCCAGCAGTTACGAGTTCGGGCAGTACTTC,CASSYEFGQYF
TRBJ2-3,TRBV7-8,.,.,TGTGCCAGCAGCTTAGGCGCGGGACTCATAAGCACAGATACGCAGTATTTT,CASSLGAGLISTDTQYF
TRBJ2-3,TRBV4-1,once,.,TGCGCCAGCAGCCAGCTAGGAGCCACAGATACGCAGTATTTT,CASSQLGATDTQYF
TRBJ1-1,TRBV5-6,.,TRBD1,TGTGCCAGCAGCTTGGTTGGGCGACAGGGAATGGAAGCTTTCTTT,CASSLVGRQGMEAFF
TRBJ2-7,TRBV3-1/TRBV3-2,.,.,TGTGCCAGCAGCCAAGGCCCCGGACAGAACTACGAGCAGTACTTC,CASSQGPGQNYEQYF
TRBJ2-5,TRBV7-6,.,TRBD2,TGTGCCAGCAGCTCGAATCCGGGACTAGCGGGGGGTCGTCAGTACTTC,CASSSNPGLAGGRQYF
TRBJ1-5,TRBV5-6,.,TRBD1,TGTGCCAGCAGACGTTGGGACAGTAGCAATCAGCCCCAGCATTTT,CASRRWDSSNQPQHF
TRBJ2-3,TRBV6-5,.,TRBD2,TGTGCCAGCAGTTACTCGTTAGCGGGGAAAGATACGCAGTATTTT,CASSYSLAGKDTQYF
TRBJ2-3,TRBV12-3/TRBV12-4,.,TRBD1,TGTGCCAGCAGTTGGACAGGCGCAGATACGCAGTATTTT,CASSWTGADTQYF